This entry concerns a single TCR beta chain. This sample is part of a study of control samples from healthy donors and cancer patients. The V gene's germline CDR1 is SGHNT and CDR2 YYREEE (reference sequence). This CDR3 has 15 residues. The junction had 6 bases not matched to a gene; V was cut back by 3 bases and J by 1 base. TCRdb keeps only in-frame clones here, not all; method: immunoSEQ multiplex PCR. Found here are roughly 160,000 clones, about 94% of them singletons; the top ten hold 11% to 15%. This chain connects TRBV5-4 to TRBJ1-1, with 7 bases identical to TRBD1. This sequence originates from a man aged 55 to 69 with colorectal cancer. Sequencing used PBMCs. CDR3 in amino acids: CASSWGAGGNTEAFF. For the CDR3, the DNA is TGTGCCAGCAGCTGGGGGGCAGGGGGGAACACTGAAGCTTTCTTT.